The entry below gives a single T cell receptor (beta chain) sequence along with its context. Its specificity is not known. A single record per CDR3 protein comes from TCRdb applying MiXCR to the 5' RACE reads. Of approximately 620,000 distinct CDR3 sequences in the sample, over 8.5% were seen once. This record comes from a study of identical twins. General study points: One should note that invariant MAIT and iNKT cells could partly confound zero-insertion analyses.

J lost 3 bases, V lost 3 bases, and 11 bases had no gene match. The CDR3 covers 16 residues. The germline V gene has CDR1 MGHRA and CDR2 YSYEKL. A further study also used this sample, focusing on yellow fever vaccine responses in identical twins.

Input material: PBMCs. This clonotype was obtained from a woman aged 18-35 years in good health. This chain uses TRBV4-1 with TRBJ2-7, with 7 bases matching TRBD1. The CDR3 region is CASSHQGDNSGYEQYF. CDR3 in DNA: TGCGCCAGCAGCCATCAGGGGGACAACTCTGGCTACGAGCAGTACTTC.